These T cell receptor beta chains were read from a single sample in a study of blood T cell repertoires in COVID-19. Data came from immunoSEQ multiplex PCR; TCRdb stores just in-frame clones and leaves some out. The sample has roughly 310,000 clones, roughly 90% seen once. Input material: peripheral blood. The receptor source for this set is a woman in her thirties with COVID-19, enrolled during active disease. Both conserved end residues are part of each CDR3. The order of the fields is V gene, clone size, D gene, J gene, CDR3 DNA, CDR3 protein. A D gene is named only where the DNA matches it firmly. Clone size, where shown, is once, few, many, or a class for clones that have expanded.

V: TRBV28; size: once; D: NA; J: TRBJ1-5; DNA: TGTGCCAGCAGGATACAGGGAGAAAGTCAGCCCCAGCATTTT; CDR3: CASRIQGESQPQHF
V: TRBV11-2; size: NA; D: NA; J: TRBJ1-3; DNA: TGTGCCAGCAGCTTAGTAGCCGGCCCCCTCTCTGGAAACACCATATATTTT; CDR3: CASSLVAGPLSGNTIYF
V: TRBV6-5; size: NA; D: TRBD1; J: TRBJ2-5; DNA: TGTGCCAGCAGTTACTCCGACAGGGCACAAGAGACCCAGTACTTC; CDR3: CASSYSDRAQETQYF
V: TRBV7-9; size: NA; D: TRBD2; J: TRBJ2-1; DNA: TGTGCCAGCAGCTTCAAGACGACGGGACTAGTATCTTATGAGCAGTTCTTC; CDR3: CASSFKTTGLVSYEQFF
V: TRBV7-9; size: NA; D: TRBD1; J: TRBJ2-1; DNA: TGTGCCAGCAGCCAAAGGACAGGGATTCATGAGCAGTTCTTC; CDR3: CASSQRTGIHEQFF
V: TRBV25-1; size: many; D: NA; J: TRBJ2-2; DNA: TGTGCCAGCAGTGCCCTAGCGAACACCGGGGAGCTGTTTTTT; CDR3: CASSALANTGELFF
V: TRBV7-9; size: NA; D: TRBD1; J: TRBJ1-2; DNA: TGTGCCAGCAGCCCGGGGACAGCTATCTATGGCTACACCTTC; CDR3: CASSPGTAIYGYTF
V: TRBV10-2; size: NA; D: TRBD2; J: TRBJ2-2; DNA: TGCGCCAGCAGTGAGAGCGGGAGGCGAACCGGGGAGCTGTTTTTT; CDR3: CASSESGRRTGELFF
V: TRBV3-1/TRBV3-2; size: NA; D: NA; J: TRBJ2-7; DNA: TGTGCCAGCAGCCAACGTAGCGGCCCTTACGAGCAGTACTTC; CDR3: CASSQRSGPYEQYF
V: TRBV4-1; size: NA; D: NA; J: TRBJ1-5; DNA: TGCGCCAGCAGCCAAGCTGCGAATCAGCCCCAGCATTTT; CDR3: CASSQAANQPQHF
V: TRBV11-3; size: NA; D: NA; J: TRBJ2-1; DNA: TGTGCCAGCAGCCGGGGGGCTAGCGGCGATGAGCAGTTCTTC; CDR3: CASSRGASGDEQFF
V: TRBV29-1; size: NA; D: TRBD1; J: TRBJ1-2; DNA: TGCAGCGTGCCCAGTACAGGGGTACGGGGTGGCTACACCTTC; CDR3: CSVPSTGVRGGYTF
V: TRBV29-1; size: NA; D: TRBD1; J: TRBJ2-3; DNA: TGCAGCACAAGACAGGGTGGGACAGATACGCAGTATTTT; CDR3: CSTRQGGTDTQYF
V: TRBV14; size: NA; D: NA; J: TRBJ1-6; DNA: TGTGCCAGCAGCCTTGTGCAGAATTCACCCCTCCACTTT; CDR3: CASSLVQNSPLHF
V: TRBV19; size: NA; D: TRBD1; J: TRBJ2-7; DNA: TGTGCCAGTAGTATAGAGGGACAGTACGAGCAGTACTTC; CDR3: CASSIEGQYEQYF